This passage covers 21 T cell receptor beta chains from one sample sequenced in a study of Ad26.COV2.S vaccination and SARS-CoV-2 variants. The treatment here: approximately 18 received Ad26.COV2.S at low or high dose, single or two shots; several received placebo; per-sample allocation not given. Repertoires come from day 63 after the first vaccine or placebo injection. This table comes from immunoSEQ multiplex PCR, and its TCRdb copy is limited to in-frame clones, with some not included. The sample includes some 350,000 clones, 70% to 90% of them seen just once. Sequencing used peripheral blood, obtained in a trial of Ad26.COV2.S vaccine versus placebo. All receptors come from a person aged 18-60 years who received the Ad26.COV2.S COVID-19 vaccine or a placebo.

The chain carries TRBV19 and TRBJ2-7, with D perhaps matching TRBD1 or TRBD2 (5 bases each). The V gene lost 5 bases and the J gene lost 4 bases, with 15 bases spanning the gap. Germline lookup yields CDR1 LNHDA and CDR2 SQIVND (reference sequence). This CDR3 comprises 14 residues. Here the CDR3 DNA reads TGTGCCAGTAGTCACGGGGCCGGCCAATACGAGCAGTACTTC. Its protein product is CASSHGAGQYEQYF.

This chain joins TRBV7-9 and TRBJ2-7, with TRBD1 matching over 10 bases. Looked up from germline, CDR1 is SEHNR and CDR2 is FQNEAQ (reference sequence). The CDR3 consists of 15 residues. V dropped 1 base and J dropped 3; count of bases not matched to a gene: 3. This CDR3 is CASSLGQGAVYEQYF. The CDR3, as DNA: TGTGCCAGCAGCTTAGGACAGGGGGCGGTCTACGAGCAGTACTTC.

This chain joins TRBV18 and TRBJ1-1; TRBD1 matches 8 bases. V lost 3 bases to trimming and J lost 4 bases; unmatched junction nucleotides: 7. The CDR3 covers 15 residues. In germline, CDR1 is KGHSH, CDR2 LQKENI. The CDR3 DNA reads TGTGCCAGCTCACCCCGGACAGGGCTGGGCACTGAAGCTTTCTTT. It encodes CASSPRTGLGTEAFF.

The V call is TRBV11-2, the J call TRBJ2-7; the D call may be TRBD1 or TRBD2 (5 bases each). V lost 5 bases and J 2 bases, leaving 16 bases between the germline ends. This CDR3 spans 15 amino acids. Germline lookup yields CDR1 SGHAT and CDR2 FQNNGV. The CDR3 loop reads CASSRAGTPTYEQYF. CDR3 nucleotides: TGTGCCAGCAGCAGAGCCGGGACGCCGACCTACGAGCAGTACTTC.

The chain uses TRBV6-2 or TRBV6-3 and TRBJ2-3, with D unclear. Germline V lookup: CDR1 MNHEY, CDR2 SVGEGT. Deletions cut 6 bases from V and 2 bases from J, with 15 bases between. This CDR3 comprises 15 residues. CDR3 residues: CASSRRPPVTDTQYF. The CDR3 DNA sequence: TGTGCCAGCAGCAGAAGACCCCCTGTCACAGATACGCAGTATTTT.

V and J are TRBV29-1 and TRBJ2-1; 7 positions agree with TRBD2. CDR3 length: 12 residues. Germline lookup yields CDR1 SQVTM and CDR2 ANQGSEA. J was trimmed by 9 bases and V by 7 bases; bases with no gene match: 9. The CDR3 DNA follows: TGCAGCGCTAGTAAGGGCGGGGGTGAGCAGTTCTTC. Amino acid sequence: CSASKGGGEQFF.

The rearrangement links TRBV7-2 to TRBJ2-3; D unresolved. The CDR3 is 15 amino acids. Germline V gives CDR1 SGHTA, CDR2 FQGNSA. V was cut by 8 bases and J by 2 bases, with 17 bases left in between. As DNA, the CDR3 is TGTGCCAGCCGCCCAGCCACCTCCTTCACAGATACGCAGTATTTT. It translates to CASRPATSFTDTQYF.

The V and J genes are TRBV25-1 and TRBJ1-4; TRBD1 is a possible D gene (5 bases). This CDR3 is 13 amino acids long. V lost 6 bases and J 7 bases, leaving 12 bases between the germline ends. Germline CDR1 and CDR2: MGHDK and SYGVNS. The CDR3 sequence: CASRQGGIEKLFF. The CDR3 nucleotides read TGTGCCAGCAGGCAGGGAGGGATTGAAAAACTGTTTTTT. Using reference TRBV25-1 and TRBJ1-4 for the parts outside the CDR3, the full variable domain is EADIYQTPRYLVIGTGKKITLECSQTMGHDKMYWYQQDPGMELHLIHYSYGVNSTEKGDLSSESTVSRIRTEHFPLTLESARPSHTSQYLCASRQGGIEKLFFGSGTQLSVL.

V gene TRBV2 combines with J gene TRBJ1-5; D possibly corresponds to TRBD1 (6 bases). The CDR3 is made up of 14 amino acids. The germline CDR1 and CDR2 sequences are SNHLY and FYNNEI. Deletions cut 5 bases from V and 4 bases from J, with 12 bases between. The DNA for the CDR3 is TGTGCCAGCAGTAGGGGACAACCAAATCAGCCCCAGCATTTT. This translates into CASSRGQPNQPQHF. Full variable domain (remainder filled in from reference TRBV2 and TRBJ1-5): EPEVTQTPSHQVTQMGQEVILRCVPISNHLYFYWYRQILGQKVEFLVSFYNNEISEKSEIFDDQFSVERPDGSNFTLKIRSTKLEDSAMYFCASSRGQPNQPQHFGDGTRLSIL.

The rearrangement uses TRBV20-1 and TRBJ2-5; TRBD2 agrees at 8 bases. The length of the CDR3 is 14 residues. Unmatched junction bases numbered 8, after V lost 3 bases and J lost 5 bases. Germline CDR1 is DFQATT and CDR2 is SNEGSKA (reference sequence). The CDR3 DNA reads TGCAGTGCTAGTTCGGGCGGGGGGCCTGAGACCCAGTACTTC. Amino acid sequence: CSASSGGGPETQYF.

The rearrangement links TRBV3-1 (or the pseudogene TRBV3-2) to TRBJ2-2; 9 nucleotides agree with TRBD2. The CDR3 runs 14 residues. V lost 6 bases, J lost 4 bases, and 3 bases stayed unmatched. Germline V gene data show CDR1 as LGHDT and CDR2 as YNNKEL (reference sequence). The CDR3 nucleotides read TGTGCCAGCAGTCTACTAGCGGGCACCGGGGAGCTGTTTTTT. It encodes CASSLLAGTGELFF.

V and J are TRBV28 and TRBJ2-7; D ambiguous. Germline assignment: CDR1 MDHEN and CDR2 SYDVKM. The CDR3 is 13 amino acids. With 7 bases removed from V and 2 bases from J, the gap between germline ends came to 12 bases. The CDR3 DNA is TGTGCCAGCACCGTTGGGAATCCCTACGAGCAGTACTTC. This encodes CASTVGNPYEQYF.

V gene TRBV7-2 combines with J gene TRBJ1-1; D remains ambiguous. The CDR3 totals 14 residues. Trimming removed 5 bases at V and 6 bases at J, with 16 bases between. Germline-derived CDR1 and CDR2 are SGHTA and FQGNSA. CDR3 in DNA: TGTGCCAGCAGCATACGACGAGAGGTATCTGAAGCTTTCTTT. This gives the protein CASSIRREVSEAFF.

This clone was detected only a few times. The J gene is TRBJ1-1, the V gene TRBV5-6, with D hard to call. Germline V gene lookup returns CDR1 SGHDT and CDR2 YYEEEE. The V end lost 1 base, the J end lost 0 bases, and 13 bases lay between the germline ends. The length of the CDR3 is 16 residues. CDR3 in amino acids: CASSLRSGAMNTEAFF. The CDR3 DNA reads TGTGCCAGCAGCTTGCGGTCCGGAGCTATGAACACTGAAGCTTTCTTT. Together with reference TRBV5-6 and TRBJ1-1, the CDR3 gives the full variable domain: DAGVTQSPTHLIKTRGQQVTLRCSPKSGHDTVSWYQQALGQGPQFIFQYYEEEERQRGNFPDRFSGHQFPNYSSELNVNALLLGDSALYLCASSLRSGAMNTEAFFGQGTRLTVV.

J is TRBJ1-2 and V is TRBV2, with D perhaps TRBD1 (6 bases). Germline CDR1 is SNHLY and CDR2 is FYNNEI. The V and J ends lost 5 bases and 7 bases respectively, with 17 bases between them. The CDR3 runs to 14 residues. CDR3 coding DNA: TGTGCCAGCAGTATACAGGGAAGCACCGCTGGCTACACCTTC. It yields the protein CASSIQGSTAGYTF.

This clone was counted a single time. The CDR3 DNA is TGTGCCAGCAGCTTAACGGTGGGAGGGGGGTCCGGGGAGCTGTTTTTT. Amino acids: CASSLTVGGGSGELFF. This chain uses TRBV11-2 with TRBJ2-2; tentatively, D is TRBD2 (7 bases). CDR1 is SGHAT, CDR2 FQNNGV, per germline. CDR3 length: 16 residues. V shed 2 bases and J shed 6 bases, with 16 bases lying between them.

The J gene is TRBJ2-7, the V gene TRBV29-1, with D tentatively TRBD1 (5 bases). Germline lookup yields CDR1 SQVTM and CDR2 ANQGSEA. With 4 bases removed from V and 3 bases from J, the gap between germline ends came to 13 bases. The CDR3 extends over 13 amino acids. In DNA form, the CDR3 reads TGCAGCGTTGTATTAGGGGTTGGCTACGAGCAGTACTTC. Protein: CSVVLGVGYEQYF.

V is TRBV7-6 and J is TRBJ2-3; 9 bases agree with TRBD2. The germline V gene has CDR1 SGHVS and CDR2 FNYEAQ. The CDR3 loop spans 16 amino acids. After removal of 1 base from V and 3 bases from J, the junction contained 5 bases not matched to a gene. Written as DNA, the CDR3 is TGTGCCAGCAGCTTAGAGGGCGGGAGGGCAACAGATACGCAGTATTTT. Its translation: CASSLEGGRATDTQYF.

A single count supports this clone. This rearrangement joins TRBV28 to TRBJ2-7, with D uncertain. The V end lost 6 bases, the J end lost 2 bases, and 11 bases lay between the germline ends. The CDR3 loop spans 13 amino acids. Germline V lookup: CDR1 MDHEN, CDR2 SYDVKM. CDR3 sequence reads: CASSQITTYEQYF. CDR3 DNA sequence: TGTGCCAGCAGCCAAATAACTACCTACGAGCAGTACTTC.

V is TRBV18 and J is TRBJ2-4; 9 bases fit TRBD1. Germline V gene lookup returns CDR1 KGHSH and CDR2 LQKENI. This CDR3 is 14 amino acids long. V lost 2 bases, J lost 8 bases, and 4 bases stayed unmatched. The CDR3 DNA follows: TGTGCCAGCTCACCAGGGGGACAGGGTCACATTCAGTACTTC. Its protein product is CASSPGGQGHIQYF.

The chain is built from TRBV5-1 and TRBJ2-5, with TRBD2 identical over 11 bases. Germline V gene lookup returns CDR1 SGHRS and CDR2 YFSETQ. This CDR3 comprises 16 residues. J gave up 4 bases and V 0 bases, and 5 bases lay outside the gene matches. CDR3 residues: CASSLGDSGRGETQYF. The CDR3, as DNA: TGCGCCAGCAGCTTGGGGGATAGCGGGAGGGGAGAGACCCAGTACTTC.